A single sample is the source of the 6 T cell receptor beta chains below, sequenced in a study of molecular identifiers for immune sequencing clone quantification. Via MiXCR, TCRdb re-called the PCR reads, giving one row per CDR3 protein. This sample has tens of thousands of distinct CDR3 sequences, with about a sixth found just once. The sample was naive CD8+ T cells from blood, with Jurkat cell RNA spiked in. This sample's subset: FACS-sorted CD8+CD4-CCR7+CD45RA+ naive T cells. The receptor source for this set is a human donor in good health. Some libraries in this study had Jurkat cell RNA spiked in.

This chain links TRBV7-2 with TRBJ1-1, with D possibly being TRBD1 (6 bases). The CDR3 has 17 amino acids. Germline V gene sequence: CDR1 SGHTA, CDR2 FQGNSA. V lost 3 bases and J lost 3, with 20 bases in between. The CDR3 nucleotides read TGTGCCAGCAGCTTCGGGGAGGGGGGGTTAAGGGACACTGAAGCTTTCTTT. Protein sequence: CASSFGEGGLRDTEAFF.

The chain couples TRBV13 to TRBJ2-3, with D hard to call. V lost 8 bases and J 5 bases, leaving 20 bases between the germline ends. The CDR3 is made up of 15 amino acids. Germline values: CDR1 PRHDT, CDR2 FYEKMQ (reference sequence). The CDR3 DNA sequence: TGTGCCAGCCAGTGGGCGCGGCAGGTCGGAGATACGCAGTATTTT. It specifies CASQWARQVGDTQYF.

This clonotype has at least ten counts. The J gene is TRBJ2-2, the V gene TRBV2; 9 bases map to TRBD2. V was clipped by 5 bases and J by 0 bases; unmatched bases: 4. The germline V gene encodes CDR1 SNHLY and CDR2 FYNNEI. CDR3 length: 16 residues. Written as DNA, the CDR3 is TGTGCCAGCAGTACAGGACTAGCGTCGAACACCGGGGAGCTGTTTTTT. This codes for CASSTGLASNTGELFF.

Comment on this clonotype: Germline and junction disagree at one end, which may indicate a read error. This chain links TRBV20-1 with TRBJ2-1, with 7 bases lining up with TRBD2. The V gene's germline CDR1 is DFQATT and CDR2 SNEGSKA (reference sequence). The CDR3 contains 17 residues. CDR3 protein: CSARDLASGEVYNEQSF. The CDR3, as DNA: TGCAGCGCTAGAGATCTGGCCAGCGGGGAAGTCTACAATGAGCAGTCCTTC.

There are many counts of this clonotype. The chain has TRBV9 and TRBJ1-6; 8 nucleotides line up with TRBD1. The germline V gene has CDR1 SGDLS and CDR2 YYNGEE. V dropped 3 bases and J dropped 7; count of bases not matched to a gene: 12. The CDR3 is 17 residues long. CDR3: CASSAEGGTGVNSPLHF. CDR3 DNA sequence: TGTGCCAGCAGCGCGGAAGGGGGGACAGGCGTAAATTCACCCCTCCACTTT.

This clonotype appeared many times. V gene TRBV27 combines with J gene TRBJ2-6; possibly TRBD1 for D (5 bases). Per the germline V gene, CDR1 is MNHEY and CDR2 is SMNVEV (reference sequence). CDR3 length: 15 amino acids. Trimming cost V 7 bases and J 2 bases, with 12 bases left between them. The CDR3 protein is CASKRSGTGANVLTF. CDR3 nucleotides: TGTGCCAGCAAGAGATCAGGGACTGGGGCCAACGTCCTGACTTTC. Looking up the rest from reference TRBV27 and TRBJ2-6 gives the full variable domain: EAQVTQNPRYLITVTGKKLTVTCSQNMNHEYMSWYRQDPGLGLRQIYYSMNVEVTDKGDVPEGYKVSRKEKRNFPLILESPSPNQTSLYFCASKRSGTGANVLTFGAGSRLTVL.